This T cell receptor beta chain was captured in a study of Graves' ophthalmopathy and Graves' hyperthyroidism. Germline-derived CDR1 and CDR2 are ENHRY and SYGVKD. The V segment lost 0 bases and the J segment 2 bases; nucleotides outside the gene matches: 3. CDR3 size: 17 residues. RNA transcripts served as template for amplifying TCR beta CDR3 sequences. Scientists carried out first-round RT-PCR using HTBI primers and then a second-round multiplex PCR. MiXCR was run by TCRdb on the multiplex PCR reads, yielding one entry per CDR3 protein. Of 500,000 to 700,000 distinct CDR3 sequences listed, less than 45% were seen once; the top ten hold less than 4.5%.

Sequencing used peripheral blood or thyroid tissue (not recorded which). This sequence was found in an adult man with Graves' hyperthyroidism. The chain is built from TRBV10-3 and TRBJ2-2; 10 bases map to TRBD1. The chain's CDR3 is CAISESMTGGNTGELFF. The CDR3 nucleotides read TGTGCCATCAGTGAGTCGATGACAGGGGGCAACACCGGGGAGCTGTTTTTT.